The count of the clone carrying this T cell receptor (beta chain) is one. What it binds is not known. The source of the sample is a study of early T cells in non-severe SARS-CoV-2 infection. Individually, cDNA molecules had unique molecular identifiers attached to them. TCRdb re-analysed the 5' RACE reads in MiXCR, keeping a single row per CDR3 protein. This sample yields 65,000 to 85,000 distinct CDR3 sequences, of which less than 20% are seen a single time; less than 15% belongs to the top ten. General observations from the study: Anti-spike CD8 responses were favored in VDJdb matching, and private and CD4 specificities were missed.

The sequenced sample was whole blood. This clonotype originated in an adult who was a healthcare worker with PCR-confirmed SARS-CoV-2 infection or an uninfected control (not recorded which).

The CDR3 sequence is CASSLGGWAGNEQFF. In DNA form, the CDR3 reads TGTGCCAGCAGCTTAGGGGGCTGGGCCGGGAATGAGCAGTTCTTC. The V and J genes are TRBV11-2 and TRBJ2-1; perhaps TRBD1 as D (5 bases). Trimming cost V 1 base and J 7 bases, with 14 bases left between them. There are 15 residues in the CDR3. The V gene's germline CDR1 is SGHAT and CDR2 FQNNGV.